The 30 T cell receptor beta chains below come from one sample, sequenced in a study of T-cell reconstitution after alpha-beta-depleted transplantation in children. For TCRbeta, the library was prepared with unique molecular identifiers. TCRdb recomputed calls from the PCR reads with MiXCR, one row per CDR3 protein. The table includes 700,000 to 950,000 distinct CDR3 sequences, 16% detected once. Sequenced here: PBMCs, mostly from graft donor cells, sampled 360 days after TCRalphabeta/CD19-depleted stem cell transplant. The source is a male patient younger than 18 who had a stem cell transplant for acute lymphoblastic leukemia, so the T cells may come from the graft donor.

The table lists this clonotype with a few counts. The chain combines TRBV4-2 with TRBJ1-2; unclear D gene. Germline V lookup: CDR1 LGHNA, CDR2 YNFKEQ. The CDR3 has 13 amino acids. The V end lost 0 bases, the J end lost 8 bases, and 10 bases lay between the germline ends. CDR3 DNA: TGTGCCAGCAGCCAAGACGCACGGTACGGCTACACCTTC. Its translation: CASSQDARYGYTF.

This clonotype occurred many times. V and J are TRBV24-1 and TRBJ2-5, with D possibly being TRBD1 (6 bases). Germline CDR1 KGHDR, CDR2 SFDVKD. The CDR3 has 15 residues. Between the trimmed V and J ends, which lost 1 base and 3 bases, there was a span of 11 bases. CDR3 sequence: CATSDFSTGKETQYF. In nucleotides, the CDR3 is TGTGCCACCAGTGATTTTTCGACAGGAAAAGAGACCCAGTACTTC.

The table lists this clonotype with a few counts. One end of the junction does not line up with germline, which may come from a read error. The chain recombines TRBV20-1 with TRBJ2-7, with 10 positions matching TRBD2. The CDR3 runs 15 residues. Germline lookup yields CDR1 DFQATT and CDR2 SNEGSKA (reference sequence). CDR3 coding DNA: TGCAGTGCGCCCTCGTCTAGCGGGAGCTCCCACGAGCAGTACTTC. Its translation is CSAPSSSGSSHEQYF.

The V call is TRBV12-3 or TRBV12-4, the J call TRBJ1-5; 8 bases are shared with TRBD1. This CDR3 contains 20 residues. V lost 0 bases and J lost 3; bases outside the gene matches: 16. The DNA for the CDR3 is TGTGCCAGCAGTTTAGCGATAATAGCACCCCGGACAGGGTTCAATCAGCCCCAGCATTTT. It yields the protein CASSLAIIAPRTGFNQPQHF.

This clonotype showed up many times. This sequence joins TRBV6-1 and TRBJ1-1, with D perhaps TRBD1 (5 bases). V dropped 2 bases and J dropped 0 bases, with 10 bases sitting between them. The CDR3 contains 15 residues. Germline-derived CDR1 and CDR2 are MNHNS and SASEGT. The CDR3 is CASSEQGPMNTEAFF. The CDR3 bases are TGTGCCAGCAGTGAACAGGGACCCATGAACACTGAAGCTTTCTTT.

This clonotype was found a few times. V and J are TRBV19 and TRBJ1-1, with D tentatively TRBD1 (5 bases). Trimming took off 6 bases at V and 1 base at J, with 9 bases between the two ends. Germline loops: CDR1 LNHDA, CDR2 SQIVND (reference sequence). CDR3 length: 13 amino acids. CDR3 nucleotide sequence: TGTGCCAGTAGGGTAGGGGAGAACACTGAAGCTTTCTTT. This encodes CASRVGENTEAFF.

V is TRBV7-3 and J is TRBJ1-1, with D unclear. V shed 3 bases and J shed 7 bases, with 12 bases lying between them. The CDR3 is made up of 13 amino acids. Germline-derived CDR1 and CDR2 are SGHTA and FQGTGA. The CDR3 spells CASSLIPEHEAFF. The DNA for the CDR3 is TGTGCCAGCAGCTTGATTCCAGAACATGAAGCTTTCTTT.

This clonotype was observed many times. The V call is TRBV5-1, the J call TRBJ2-1; no firm D call. V was shortened by 2 bases and J by 0 bases, with 12 bases between the two germline ends. This CDR3 is 16 amino acids long. Germline V lookup: CDR1 SGHRS, CDR2 YFSETQ. CDR3 amino acids: CASSFIGLSSYNEQFF. The CDR3 bases are TGCGCCAGCAGCTTTATCGGCTTGAGCTCCTACAATGAGCAGTTCTTC.

With regard to this clonotype: Compared with germline, one end of the junction differs, possibly owing to a read error. The chain is built from TRBV9 and TRBJ2-7, with D tentatively TRBD1 (5 bases). The CDR3 is 18 residues long. Germline CDR1 SGDLS, CDR2 YYNGEE. The CDR3 region has the DNA TGTGCCAGCACCGTAAACCCTCCTTTGTGGGGCCAACCTTACGAGCAGTACTTC. This sequence encodes CASTVNPPLWGQPYEQYF.

The sample holds many counts of this clonotype. This sequence joins TRBV12-3 or TRBV12-4 and TRBJ2-1, with TRBD2 matching over 8 bases. The CDR3 runs 15 residues. V dropped 5 bases and J dropped 2; count of bases not matched to a gene: 5. This CDR3 reads CASSERTSPYNEQFF. The DNA of the CDR3 is TGTGCCAGCAGTGAGCGGACTAGCCCCTACAATGAGCAGTTCTTC.

This clonotype was observed many times. The chain carries TRBV12-3 or TRBV12-4 and TRBJ2-1, with 10 nucleotides matching TRBD2. Germline trimming cut 6 bases from V and 7 bases from J; bases unmatched to any gene: 9. The CDR3 totals 15 residues. In DNA, the CDR3 is TGTGCCAGCAGCTTGGGACTAGCGCGAGTGAATGAGCAGTTCTTC. Its protein product is CASSLGLARVNEQFF.

In this sample, this clonotype turned up a few times. The chain links TRBV3-1 to TRBJ2-3, with 11 bases aligning to TRBD2. Germline V gene sequence: CDR1 LGHDT, CDR2 YNNKEL (reference sequence). J was trimmed by 4 bases and V by 5 bases; bases with no gene match: 8. The CDR3 is 16 amino acids. CDR3 DNA: TGTGCCAGCAGCACCCAACTAGCGGGAGTATCAGATACGCAGTATTTT. Encoded protein: CASSTQLAGVSDTQYF.

Concerning this clonotype: At one end the junction does not follow the germline gene, possibly because of a read error. The V and J genes are TRBV20-1 and TRBJ2-1; possible D gene TRBD2, 6 bases. Germline V gene data show CDR1 as DFQATT and CDR2 as SNEGSKA (reference sequence). The CDR3 runs 12 residues. Here the CDR3 DNA reads TGCAGTGCTTGGGACTCCAACAATGAGCAGTTCTTC. Encoded protein: CSAWDSNNEQFF.

This clonotype has at least ten counts. J is TRBJ2-3 and V is TRBV7-2; possibly TRBD2 for D (6 bases). V lost 0 bases and J 6 bases, leaving 10 bases between the germline ends. CDR3 length equals 14 residues. CDR1 and CDR2 (germline): SGHTA, FQGNSA. The DNA for the CDR3 is TGTGCCAGCAGCTTAGCGGGACTGGCGGATACGCAGTATTTT. Protein product: CASSLAGLADTQYF.

The chain is built from TRBV19 and TRBJ2-1; TRBD2 matches 9 bases. The V segment lost 0 bases and the J segment 9 bases; nucleotides outside the gene matches: 6. Germline V gene lookup returns CDR1 LNHDA and CDR2 SQIVND (reference sequence). This CDR3 spans 15 amino acids. The CDR3 is CASSIEAGGPVEQFF. In DNA form, the CDR3 reads TGTGCCAGTAGTATAGAGGCGGGAGGGCCGGTTGAGCAGTTCTTC.

This chain connects TRBV29-1 to TRBJ2-3; D remains unclear. From germline, CDR1 is SQVTM and CDR2 ANQGSEA. The V and J ends lost 7 bases and 2 bases respectively, with 7 bases between them. CDR3 size: 11 residues. CDR3 sequence: CSGRVTDTQYF. CDR3 nucleotides: TGCAGCGGACGAGTCACAGATACGCAGTATTTT.

The chain uses TRBV18 and TRBJ1-1; unclear D gene. Trimming shortened V by 5 bases and J by 2 bases, and 15 bases separated the two germline ends. Germline assignment: CDR1 KGHSH and CDR2 LQKENI. The CDR3 sequence is 15 residues long. The chain's CDR3 is CASSEVPGGNTEAFF. DNA of the CDR3: TGTGCCAGCTCAGAGGTTCCAGGTGGAAACACTGAAGCTTTCTTT.

The table lists this clonotype with many counts. CDR3 nucleotides: TGCGCCAGCAGCTTGTTCCCGGGACTAGCGGGAGTCTCCTACGAGCAGTACTTC. This translates into CASSLFPGLAGVSYEQYF. This chain uses TRBV5-1 with TRBJ2-7; 14 bases are shared with TRBD2. V lost 1 base, J lost 0 bases, and 6 bases stayed unmatched. The germline CDR1 and CDR2 sequences are SGHRS and YFSETQ. The CDR3 extends over 18 amino acids.

The chain employs TRBV7-3 and TRBJ2-1; 7 nucleotides agree with TRBD2. The junction had 5 bases not matched to a gene; V was cut back by 2 bases and J by 4 bases. This CDR3 is 15 amino acids long. Germline V gives CDR1 SGHTA, CDR2 FQGTGA. The CDR3 region has the DNA TGTGCCAGCAGCTTAGGGACTACCTATTACAATGAGCAGTTCTTC. Translation: CASSLGTTYYNEQFF.

There are a few counts of this clonotype. V and J are TRBV4-1 and TRBJ2-1; 15 bases align to TRBD2. The V gene's germline CDR1 is MGHRA and CDR2 YSYEKL. This CDR3 has 16 residues. Germline trimming cut 1 base from V and 10 bases from J; bases unmatched to any gene: 5. The CDR3 sequence is CASSQGTSGRAREQFF. CDR3 nucleotide sequence: TGCGCCAGCAGCCAAGGGACTAGCGGGAGGGCCAGGGAGCAGTTCTTC.

This clonotype was picked up a small number of times. The chain employs TRBV20-1 and TRBJ2-2; 8 bases map to TRBD2. Per germline, CDR1 DFQATT and CDR2 SNEGSKA (reference sequence). The CDR3 covers 16 residues. The V and J ends lost 1 base and 7 bases, in that order; junction bases with no gene match: 11. The CDR3 loop reads CSARGPGLGSFGELFF. As DNA, the CDR3 is TGCAGTGCTAGAGGCCCGGGACTAGGCAGTTTCGGGGAGCTGTTTTTT.

This sequence joins TRBV7-3 and TRBJ1-6; weak D call: TRBD1 (6 bases). CDR1 is SGHTA and CDR2 is FQGTGA in the germline V gene. This CDR3 has 17 amino acids. Trimming cost V 4 bases and J 7 bases, with 20 bases left between them. CDR3 nucleotide sequence: TGTGCCAGCAGCTCGCAAAGGGGGGCCTATGGGAATTCACCCCTCCACTTT. It specifies CASSSQRGAYGNSPLHF.

The table lists this clonotype with a few counts. The chain has TRBV12-3 or TRBV12-4 and TRBJ2-7, with D possibly called TRBD1 or TRBD2 (6 bases each). V lost 4 bases and J 0 bases, leaving 10 bases between the germline ends. The length of the CDR3 is 14 residues. CDR3 in amino acids: CASSYAGHSYEQYF. CDR3 nucleotide sequence: TGTGCCAGCAGTTACGCGGGACACTCCTACGAGCAGTACTTC.

This rearrangement joins TRBV11-1 to TRBJ2-7; TRBD2 aligns across 8 bases. The CDR3 extends over 17 amino acids. Trimming at V came to 1 base and at J to 4 bases, leaving 12 bases not matched to a gene. Germline V lookup: CDR1 SGHAT, CDR2 FQDESV (reference sequence). CDR3 coding DNA: TGTGCCAGCAGCTTAGTGCGAGTGACTAGCGCTGTATACGAGCAGTACTTC. It translates to CASSLVRVTSAVYEQYF.

This clonotype was recorded a few times. This CDR3 reads CASSLGDRQPQHF. CDR3 coding DNA: TGTGCCAGCAGTTTAGGAGACCGTCAGCCCCAGCATTTT. This chain connects TRBV12-3 or TRBV12-4 to TRBJ1-5; D gene unclear. This CDR3 spans 13 amino acids. Trimming stripped 1 base from V and 6 bases from J, with 7 bases between.

The chain links TRBV14 to TRBJ2-3; TRBD2 aligns across 8 bases. This CDR3 spans 16 amino acids. V shed 6 bases and J 3 bases; nucleotides not matched to a gene: 11. Germline CDR1 and CDR2: SGHDN and FVKESK. CDR3 region: CASSPRSGSITDTQYF. In DNA, the CDR3 is TGTGCCAGCAGTCCGCGGAGCGGGAGTATAACAGATACGCAGTATTTT.

V usage is TRBV6-2 or TRBV6-3 and J usage is TRBJ2-2; D gene unclear. The CDR3 has 14 residues. Trimming pared 8 bases from V and 5 bases from J, leaving 15 bases between. Germline V lookup: CDR1 MNHEY, CDR2 SVGEGT. The CDR3 DNA reads TGTGCCAGCTCAACGCAGGTTTATACCGGGGAGCTGTTTTTT. Translating it yields CASSTQVYTGELFF.

The sample holds a few counts of this clonotype. The rearrangement joins TRBV5-1 to TRBJ2-7; no definite D call. This CDR3 is built from 14 residues. Trimming stripped 1 base from V and 1 base from J, with 9 bases between. The germline V gene encodes CDR1 SGHRS and CDR2 YFSETQ. This CDR3 reads CASSLSIGSYEQYF. Written as DNA, the CDR3 is TGCGCCAGCAGCTTGTCGATCGGATCCTACGAGCAGTACTTC. Using reference TRBV5-1 and TRBJ2-7 for the parts outside the CDR3, the full variable domain is KAGVTQTPRYLIKTRGQQVTLSCSPISGHRSVSWYQQTPGQGLQFLFEYFSETQRNKGNFPGRFSGRQFSNSRSEMNVSTLELGDSALYLCASSLSIGSYEQYFGPGTRLTVT.

The V and J genes are TRBV13 and TRBJ2-6, with D maybe TRBD2 (6 bases). Germline CDR1 reads PRHDT; CDR2 reads FYEKMQ (reference sequence). The CDR3 is made up of 20 amino acids. Trimming cost V 2 bases and J 4 bases, with 24 bases left between them. This CDR3 reads CASSLLLRRAKTIGANVLTF. The CDR3 DNA follows: TGTGCCAGCAGCTTATTACTTCGGAGGGCTAAAACAATCGGGGCCAACGTCCTGACTTTC.

This clonotype showed up just a few times. The chain carries TRBV29-1 and TRBJ2-5, with 10 bases matching TRBD1. In germline, CDR1 is SQVTM, CDR2 ANQGSEA. V shed 6 bases, J shed 4 bases, and the junction held 5 bases outside the gene matches. The CDR3 runs to 13 residues. CDR3: CSVRTGGAETQYF. The CDR3 DNA follows: TGCAGCGTGCGGACAGGGGGTGCAGAGACCCAGTACTTC.